Below, 17 T cell receptor beta chains from the same sample are listed, as sequenced in a study of T cell responses to AZD1222 COVID-19 vaccine. Profiled with immunoSEQ multiplex PCR; TCRdb holds only in-frame clones, not every one. This sample carries about 83,000 clones, roughly 86% of them seen once, and the ten largest clones take 8.7%. The specimen comprised peripheral blood, sampled on day 0 of AZD1222 vaccination. These receptors were collected from an adult in good health.

The CDR3 sequence: CASSQDRGVFDEQFF. The CDR3 DNA reads TGTGCCAGCAGCCAAGATCGCGGGGTGTTCGATGAGCAGTTCTTC. The chain employs TRBV3-1 (or the pseudogene TRBV3-2) and TRBJ2-1, with D possibly matching TRBD2 (6 bases). This CDR3 is built from 15 residues. Trimming removed 0 bases from V and 8 bases from J, with 14 bases in between. Germline values: CDR1 LGHDT, CDR2 YNNKEL (reference sequence).

This clone was seen a single time. The chain carries TRBV28 and TRBJ1-6; D may be TRBD1 (5 bases). This CDR3 region has 15 residues. V lost 7 bases and J 11 bases, leaving 21 bases between the germline ends. CDR1 is MDHEN and CDR2 is SYDVKM in the germline V gene. CDR3 sequence (DNA): TGTGCCAGCACCGTCCCCCGGGACCCCCTACCACCCCTCCACTTT. Translated, it gives CASTVPRDPLPPLHF.

V usage is TRBV7-2 and J usage is TRBJ1-2, with D possibly being TRBD1 (6 bases). Trimming took off 5 bases at V and 8 bases at J, with 21 bases between the two ends. The germline V gene has CDR1 SGHTA and CDR2 FQGNSA. The CDR3 loop spans 15 amino acids. Written as DNA, the CDR3 is TGTGCCAGCAGCGACCCGGGGGGCAGCGTCCCGGGCTACACCTTC. It yields the protein CASSDPGGSVPGYTF.

The chain has TRBV7-9 and TRBJ1-1; perhaps TRBD1 as D (6 bases). The CDR3 covers 15 residues. V was shortened by 2 bases and J by 8 bases, with 18 bases between the two germline ends. Germline V gene sequence: CDR1 SEHNR, CDR2 FQNEAQ (reference sequence). CDR3 sequence reads: CASSLTGGQGEEAFF. In DNA form, the CDR3 reads TGTGCCAGCAGCTTAACCGGGGGCCAAGGAGAGGAAGCTTTCTTT.

This sequence joins TRBV15 and TRBJ1-1, with D possibly matching TRBD1 (5 bases). V lost 1 base and J lost 5, with 11 bases in between. CDR1 is LNHNV, CDR2 YYDKDF, per germline (reference sequence). CDR3 length: 14 amino acids. In nucleotides, the CDR3 is TGTGCCACCAGCAGAGCCGGGGGTGTGACTGAAGCTTTCTTT. Translated, it gives CATSRAGGVTEAFF. Full variable domain (rest looked up from reference TRBV15 and TRBJ1-1): DAMVIQNPRYQVTQFGKPVTLSCSQTLNHNVMYWYQQKSSQAPKLLFHYYDKDFNNEADTPDNFQSRRPNTSFCFLDIRSPGLGDTAMYLCATSRAGGVTEAFFGQGTRLTVV.

This clone turned up a few times. The chain joins TRBV4-1 to TRBJ2-1; 9 bases match TRBD1. The V gene's germline CDR1 is MGHRA and CDR2 YSYEKL. The CDR3 is made up of 15 amino acids. With V trimmed by 4 bases and J by 4 bases, 5 bases remained unmatched. DNA of the CDR3: TGCGCCAGCAGCCCAACAGGGGGCGAATACAATGAGCAGTTCTTC. The encoded protein is CASSPTGGEYNEQFF.

The CDR3 DNA sequence: TGTGCCAGCAGCGTAGAAGGAGTGGACGAGCAGTACTTC. Protein sequence: CASSVEGVDEQYF. The chain combines TRBV9 with TRBJ2-7; D gene ambiguous. Trimming stripped 0 bases from V and 5 bases from J, with 9 bases between. CDR3 length: 13 residues. From germline, CDR1 is SGDLS and CDR2 YYNGEE.

The chain uses TRBV2 and TRBJ1-1; D remains unclear. CDR1 and CDR2 (germline): SNHLY, FYNNEI. V lost 10 bases and J 0 bases, leaving 12 bases between the germline ends. The CDR3 is 13 amino acids. CDR3 region: CATLWELNTEAFF. Written as DNA, the CDR3 is TGTGCCACACTATGGGAATTGAACACTGAAGCTTTCTTT.

The chain recombines TRBV18 with TRBJ1-2; D is perhaps TRBD1 (5 bases). The ends were cut back, 0 bases at V and 8 bases at J, with 25 bases in the middle. The CDR3 totals 18 residues. The germline V gene has CDR1 KGHSH and CDR2 LQKENI. The CDR3 nucleotides read TGTGCCAGCTCACCACCGTCGCCTGGACGGGGGGTACCGTCAGGCTACACCTTC. Its translation is CASSPPSPGRGVPSGYTF.

This clone is a singleton in its sample. In DNA form, the CDR3 reads TGTGCCAGCTCACCAACCGTCGATATTGAAGCTTTCTTT. Protein: CASSPTVDIEAFF. The chain carries TRBV18 and TRBJ1-1, with D uncertain. The germline CDR1 and CDR2 sequences are KGHSH and LQKENI. This CDR3 comprises 13 residues. The V end was cut by 2 bases, the J end by 7 bases, with 11 bases between.

This clone was observed a few times. The rearrangement links TRBV5-1 to TRBJ2-3; D unresolved. V gave up 0 bases and J gave up 4 bases, with 9 bases separating them. In germline, CDR1 is SGHRS, CDR2 YFSETQ. This CDR3 region has 14 residues. CDR3 residues: CASSLGPSPDTQYF. The CDR3 nucleotides read TGCGCCAGCAGCTTGGGACCATCCCCAGATACGCAGTATTTT.

This clone was observed once. The chain recombines TRBV28 with TRBJ1-5; TRBD1 might be the D (5 bases). The CDR3 covers 13 residues. CDR1 is MDHEN, CDR2 SYDVKM, per germline. V was cut by 10 bases and J by 4 bases, with 14 bases left in between. This CDR3 is CAIRGAGNQPQHF. In nucleotides, the CDR3 is TGTGCCATCCGAGGGGCAGGGAATCAGCCCCAGCATTTT.

The chain joins TRBV5-1 to TRBJ2-2; 8 bases are shared with TRBD2. V trimming: 7 bases; J trimming: 2 bases; junction bases outside the gene matches: 13. The CDR3 extends over 17 amino acids. Germline CDR1 SGHRS, CDR2 YFSETQ. The CDR3 loop reads CASAQSGSGINTGELFF. The CDR3 bases are TGCGCCAGCGCACAAAGCGGTAGCGGGATCAACACCGGGGAGCTGTTTTTT.

The chain employs TRBV10-2 and TRBJ2-1; 14 nucleotides line up with TRBD2. The CDR3 has 15 amino acids. The germline V gene has CDR1 WSHSY and CDR2 SAAADI. The trim removed 9 bases at V and 9 bases at J, leaving 10 bases unmatched. The CDR3 is CASRGTSGSIAEQFF. The CDR3 nucleotides are TGCGCCAGTAGAGGGACTAGCGGGAGTATAGCTGAGCAGTTCTTC.

This clone came up once. Compared with germline, one end of the junction differs, possibly owing to a read error. The CDR3 loop reads CASSRDRGVMNF. CDR3 DNA sequence: TGTGCCAGCAGTCGTGACAGGGGCGTAATGAACTTC. The genes are TRBV12-3 or TRBV12-4 and TRBJ2-7; 8 bases map to TRBD1. The CDR3 spans 12 residues.

The V call is TRBV5-1, the J call TRBJ2-3, with 7 bases that match TRBD1. There are 15 residues in the CDR3. CDR1 is SGHRS and CDR2 is YFSETQ in the germline V gene. Trimming removed 4 bases from V and 0 bases from J; junction bases left unmatched: 5. Written as DNA, the CDR3 is TGCGCCAGCAGCAAAGGACAGGTTAGCACAGATACGCAGTATTTT. Residues: CASSKGQVSTDTQYF. Full variable domain (missing parts from reference TRBV5-1 and TRBJ2-3): KAGVTQTPRYLIKTRGQQVTLSCSPISGHRSVSWYQQTPGQGLQFLFEYFSETQRNKGNFPGRFSGRQFSNSRSEMNVSTLELGDSALYLCASSKGQVSTDTQYFGPGTRLTVL.

The chain couples TRBV10-3 to TRBJ1-2, with TRBD1 matching 7 bases. The CDR3 totals 14 residues. The J segment lost 2 bases and the V segment lost 0 bases, leaving 0 bases of the junction unmatched. Per germline, CDR1 ENHRY and CDR2 SYGVKD. The DNA for the CDR3 is TGTGCCATCAGTGAGTCGACAGGGAACTATGGCTACACCTTC. This sequence encodes CAISESTGNYGYTF.